This T cell receptor beta chain was sequenced for a study of shared clonotypes between healthy human individuals (dated by TCRdb to between 2020 and 2021). About the full investigation: A few men and a couple of women, aged 18 to 49 years, made up the cohort. For each donor, CD4 naive and CD4 memory were each run on three plates, CD8 naive on two plates, and CD8 memory on one plate. To estimate repertoire size and how much clonotype sharing occurs between individuals, the study deeply sequenced the blood TCR repertoires of roughly 5 healthy adults. To increase sequencing depth and limit assay-specific biases, different laboratories used diverse techniques to prepare libraries and sequence TCR repertoires. Between about 0.8 and 8.9 billion PBMCs per donor were obtained by leukapheresis.

The donors were healthy, HIV-negative adults who had no recently reported acute infections or vaccinations. Only Caucasian adults living in Nashville, Tennessee, USA were represented among the donors. CD4+ T cells were enriched by magnetic negative selection, after which naive cells were positively selected on CD45RA and the negative fraction was taken as the memory subset. Blood was obtained by leukapheresis, after which PBMCs were separated by Ficoll-Histopaque density gradient centrifugation and cryopreserved in liquid nitrogen vapor phase. Analytical flow cytometry was used to check the purity and quantity of each magnetically sorted T cell population. Genomic DNA was isolated from each sorted fraction and quantified by UV absorbance on a Nanodrop 2000c. Using the deep immunoSEQ assay, TCR CDR3 regions were amplified from genomic DNA by multiplex PCR. For each cell subset, the extracted genomic DNA was distributed evenly across all wells of several immunoSEQ 96-well plates, and each plate served as one replicate. For sorted subsets, around 200 ng genomic DNA, equal to tens of thousands of T cell genomes, was loaded into each replicate PCR. The purified libraries were quantified using a Qubit 3.0 fluorometer, sized with a Bioanalyzer 2100, and then quantified again using the KAPA Library Quantification kit. Each immunoSEQ 96-well plate was sequenced on its own single-read 150-cycle Illumina NextSeq 550 flow cell. On the authors' methods: Because the immunoSEQ output included only junctional sequences and no quality scores, the filtering could not be the same as the filtering used for full-length reads. To assign V/J genes and CDR3, sequences were annotated using PyIR, a Python wrapper for IgBLAST v1.9, with IMGT germline references. Reads with weak V/J assignments (E-value above 1e-6), missing CDR3, stop codons, out-of-frame junctions, or ambiguous translated residues were removed. V3J clonotypes were defined as sequences sharing an identical inferred V gene, J gene, and CDR3 amino acid sequence. Percentage overlap between repertoires was computed as shared unique clonotypes divided by the size of the smaller repertoire. RTK rarefaction, the Chao1 estimator, and Recon v2.1 estimates of unobserved clonotypes were used to assess repertoire richness. Generation probabilities for all TCRbeta clonotypes obtained by the gDNA method from several donors were computed using OLGA. Here the immuneACCESS table is served through TCRdb, limited to in-frame sequences with V and J called. Missing clones are a known gap in these copies; in checked studies unresolved V genes cover under half, and the rest lacks a known reason. The V and J calls and clone size were taken over from that table, and D and trimming were inferred from the DNA. For this sample the table gives roughly 520,000 clones, of which roughly 95% were detected only once. Of the sample, around 0.066% is held by the ten largest clones.

What the authors observed across the whole study: Sharing across a few donors was observed for about 4.8% of naive CD4, over 3% of naive CD8, 2% to 2.5% of memory CD4, and about 0.38% of memory CD8 clonotypes. Pairwise subsampling led to the expectation that sequencing depth would affect the degree of clonotype sharing among donors. Sampling was restricted to blood, and TCR repertoires in tissues likely differ from the TCR repertoires found in blood. The genetic and exposure-history diversity represented was limited by the small number of donors. Estimated clonotype richness was generally larger for naive than for memory subsets. Compared with non-shared clonotypes, clonotypes shared by all four sorted-subset donors had higher generation probabilities. Even with the large sequencing depth, rarefaction of the sorted-subset datasets indicated that sequencing was incomplete.

As to this clone: Its antigen specificity is not known. Per-base quality was not reported, and no clone a single base away is much larger than it.

There are 16 amino acids in the CDR3, from cysteine to phenylalanine inclusive. Left in the record is the CDR3 DNA by itself, 48 bases read in frame from the first base. V gives up 5 bases and J gives up 4 bases, and the segment between their germline ends measures 19 bases. From a lookup of the germline V gene, CDR1 and CDR2 are SGHVS and FNYEAQ. The chain links TRBV7-6 with TRBJ2-3, and possibly TRBD2, on 6 matching bases. The sequence was collected from a woman in her thirties in good health. The sample consisted of naive CD4+ T cells sorted from blood. The sample's cell subset or site label, in plain terms: CD45RA+ positively selected. The DNA sequence reads TGTGCCAGCAGCCCCCAGGCGGGGACGCGGGCAGATACGCAGTATTTT. Its protein reads: CASSPQAGTRADTQYF.